This TCR beta chain was identified during a study of shared clonotypes between healthy human individuals (dated by TCRdb to about 2020). At the level of the whole study: The cohort comprised two women and a few men aged 18 to 49 years. For each donor, CD4 naive and CD4 memory were each run on three plates, CD8 naive on two plates, and CD8 memory on one plate. The study deeply sequenced blood TCR repertoires of about 5 healthy adults to estimate repertoire size and the extent of clonotype sharing between individuals. Different laboratories and diverse techniques were used to prepare libraries and sequence TCR repertoires, to increase sequencing depth and limit assay-specific biases. Per donor, leukapheresis produced somewhere between about 0.85 and 8.9 billion PBMCs.

Donors were healthy HIV-negative adults with no recently reported acute infections or vaccinations. Every donor was a Caucasian adult residing in Nashville, Tennessee, USA. CD4+ T cells were enriched by magnetic negative selection; naive cells were then positively selected on CD45RA, and the negative fraction formed the memory subset. After blood collection by leukapheresis, PBMCs were isolated using Ficoll-Histopaque density gradient centrifugation and then cryopreserved in the vapor phase of liquid nitrogen. Purity and quantity of every magnetically sorted T cell population were checked by analytical flow cytometry. Genomic DNA was isolated from each sorted fraction and quantified by UV absorbance on a Nanodrop 2000c. The germline V gene gives CDR1 as SGHAT and CDR2 as FQNNGV. Inclusive of the bounding cysteine and phenylalanine, the CDR3 is 14 residues long. The retained sequence is limited to the CDR3, 42 bases, with the frame set at the first base. Trimming takes 3 bases off V and 7 bases off J; junction bases not matched to a gene: 2.

Using the deep immunoSEQ assay, TCR CDR3 regions were amplified from genomic DNA by multiplex PCR. Genomic DNA extracted from each cell subset was distributed evenly over all wells of several immunoSEQ 96-well plates, and each plate served as one replicate. For sorted subsets, each replicate PCR was loaded with approximately 190 ng genomic DNA, equivalent to about 33,000 T cell genomes. Purified libraries were quantified with a Qubit 3.0 fluorometer, sized on a Bioanalyzer 2100, and re-quantified with the KAPA Library Quantification kit. Every immunoSEQ 96-well plate was sequenced on a separate single-read 150-cycle Illumina NextSeq 550 flow cell. Under the source paper's analysis protocol: Because only junctional sequences without quality scores were contained in the immunoSEQ output, filtering matching that applied to full-length reads could not be performed. Sequences were annotated with PyIR, a Python wrapper for IgBLAST v1.9, using IMGT germline references to assign V/J genes and CDR3. Reads were filtered out if the reads had weak V/J assignments (E-value above 1e-6), no CDR3, stop codons, out-of-frame junctions, or ambiguous translated residues. A V3J clonotype was defined by an identical inferred V gene, J gene, and CDR3 amino acid sequence. The percentage overlap between two repertoires was calculated by dividing the number of shared unique clonotypes by the size of the smaller repertoire. Three approaches were used to assess repertoire richness: RTK rarefaction, the Chao1 estimator, and Recon v2.1 estimates of unobserved clonotypes. Generation probabilities for all TCRbeta clonotypes obtained by the gDNA method from a handful of donors were computed using OLGA. TCRdb retrieved this table from immuneACCESS and kept in-frame rearrangements only. Not all clones are present; in checked studies, unresolved V genes account for under half, and no reason is known for the remainder. V and J calls and clone size come straight from that table; D and trimming were deduced from the DNA. The sample table records roughly 500,000 clones; roughly 95% of these occur just once. The ten largest account for about 0.06% of the sample.

This clone showed up just once. It lacks a known antigen. No clone much larger than this one lies a single base away; base qualities are absent. What the work shows at the level of the full study, not this receptor alone: Across a handful of donors, around 5% of naive CD4, roughly 3.5% of naive CD8, around 2.5% of memory CD4, and under 0.45% of memory CD8 clonotypes were shared. Compared with non-shared clonotypes, the clonotypes found in all four sorted-subset donors had higher generation probabilities. Sampling was restricted to blood, and TCR repertoires in tissue are likely to differ from TCR repertoires in blood. Incomplete sequencing was indicated by rarefaction of sorted-subset datasets, despite the large sequencing depth. The small number of donors limited the genetic and exposure-history diversity represented. Naive subsets generally had larger estimated clonotype richness than memory subsets did. Pairwise subsampling led to the expectation that sequencing depth would affect the degree of clonotype sharing among donors.

The chain was built from TRBV11-2 and TRBJ2-7, with 14 middle bases fitting TRBD2. This TCR came from a woman between 25 and 40 years old in good health. Sequences were obtained from naive CD4+ T cells sorted from blood. What this sample's cell subset or site label stands for: CD45RA+ positively selected. In nucleotide form, the sequence is TGTGCCAGCAGCTTCAGGACTAGCGGGAGGGAGCAGTACTTC. This translates into CASSFRTSGREQYF.